The 13 T cell receptor beta chains listed next were all sequenced from one sample in a study of T cell repertoires in aging, cancer and after chemotherapy (dated by TCRdb to the late 2010s). Instead of sorted cells or RNA, genomic DNA extracted from peripheral blood served as the source for amplifying TCR beta rearrangements. The listed sequencing device is Illumina MiSeq. Using a mixed TRB-A/B primer pool, multiplex touch-down PCR amplified rearranged TRB sequences covering the V, D and J segments. TCRdb's own reprocessing of the public reads used fastp at Q25 and MiXCR and kept productive beta chains. CDR3 protein duplicates are merged, each entry listing the most common genes and DNA. The sample data list 1,500 or so distinct CDR3 sequences, and approximately 23% of these were observed just once. Approximately 20% of the sample lies in the top ten. The sequenced sample consisted of blood. The receptors derive from a human donor with a solid tumor.

This clonotype was detected a few times. The genes are TRBV19 and TRBJ1-1, with 8 bases fitting TRBD1. This CDR3 region has 15 residues. In germline, CDR1 is LNHDA, CDR2 SQIVND (reference sequence). After removal of 4 bases from V and 3 bases from J, the junction contained 7 bases not matched to a gene. The CDR3 nucleotides are TGTGCCAGTAGTACCCGGACAGGGACGGACACTGAAGCTTTCTTT. Encoded protein: CASSTRTGTDTEAFF.

Within the sample, this clonotype is hyperexpanded (1% or more). The chain uses TRBV5-6 and TRBJ2-7, with 13 bases identical to TRBD2. CDR3 length equals 17 residues. Germline CDR1 reads SGHDT; CDR2 reads YYEEEE. With 4 bases clipped from V and 1 base from J, the junction kept 8 bases outside the gene matches. The CDR3 DNA is TGTGCCAGCAGCCCGGGACTAGCGGGGATAGGGTCCTACGAGCAGTACTTC. Translated: CASSPGLAGIGSYEQYF. Full variable domain (rest looked up from reference TRBV5-6 and TRBJ2-7): DAGVTQSPTHLIKTRGQQVTLRCSPKSGHDTVSWYQQALGQGPQFIFQYYEEEERQRGNFPDRFSGHQFPNYSSELNVNALLLGDSALYLCASSPGLAGIGSYEQYFGPGTRLTVT.

This clonotype is medium-sized in the sample. This chain links TRBV11-2 with TRBJ2-5, with a possible D match to TRBD2 (5 bases). The CDR3 sequence is 16 residues long. Per germline, CDR1 SGHAT and CDR2 FQNNGV. V gave up 2 bases and J gave up 0 bases, with 13 bases separating them. In nucleotides, the CDR3 is TGTGCCAGCAGCTTAAAAGGTTGGGAGAACCAAGAGACCCAGTACTTC. It translates to CASSLKGWENQETQYF.

The rearrangement joins TRBV29-1 to TRBJ2-7, with 13 bases aligning to TRBD2. Germline V lookup: CDR1 SQVTM, CDR2 ANQGSEA. After removal of 2 bases from V and 1 base from J, the junction contained 8 bases not matched to a gene. The CDR3 has 17 residues. CDR3 DNA sequence: TGCAGCGTTGAATCGGGACTAGCGGGGATAGGGTCCTACGAGCAGTACTTC. It codes for CSVESGLAGIGSYEQYF.

As concerns this clonotype: A read error may account for a junction end that differs from germline. The rearrangement uses TRBV5-6 and TRBJ1-6; 7 nucleotides line up with TRBD1. The CDR3 runs 18 residues. CDR1 and CDR2 from the germline V gene are SGHDT and YYEEEE. DNA for the CDR3: TGCGCCAGCAGCCAAGAGCCCCCTGGGACAGTGGGAAATTCACCCCTCCACTTT. It is translated as CASSQEPPGTVGNSPLHF.

By its share, this clonotype is medium-sized. This sequence joins TRBV6-5 and TRBJ1-4; D might be TRBD1 (6 bases). Germline values: CDR1 MNHEY, CDR2 SVGAGI. The germline V and J ends were trimmed by 8 bases and 5 bases, with 15 bases remaining between them. The CDR3 is made up of 14 amino acids. CDR3 sequence reads: CASASGTKNEKLFF. The CDR3 DNA reads TGTGCCAGCGCATCAGGGACAAAAAATGAAAAACTGTTTTTT.

The rearrangement uses TRBV28 and TRBJ1-2; a possible D gene is TRBD1 (6 bases). Trimming pared 1 base from V and 4 bases from J, leaving 13 bases between. CDR3 length: 15 residues. Germline V gene data show CDR1 as MDHEN and CDR2 as SYDVKM. The CDR3 DNA follows: TGTGCCAGCAGTTTATCGACAGGTTCTTTCTATGGCTACACCTTC. Its translation is CASSLSTGSFYGYTF.

The gene calls are TRBV20-1 and TRBJ1-1, with 7 bases lining up with TRBD1. V gave up 3 bases and J gave up 3 bases; unmatched junction bases: 4. The CDR3 totals 13 residues. Germline CDR1 reads DFQATT; CDR2 reads SNEGSKA (reference sequence). DNA for the CDR3: TGCAGTGCTAGGACAGGGACTTACACTGAAGCTTTCTTT. Protein sequence: CSARTGTYTEAFF.

This clonotype qualifies as large. The rearrangement links TRBV30 to TRBJ2-3; maybe TRBD2 (5 bases). The germline CDR1 and CDR2 sequences are GTSNPN and SVGIG (reference sequence). This CDR3 spans 16 amino acids. Deletions cut 3 bases from V and 0 bases from J, with 16 bases between. CDR3 sequence (DNA): TGTGCCTGGAGATCCCTCGGAGCGGCTAGCACAGATACGCAGTATTTT. Protein product: CAWRSLGAASTDTQYF.

Turning to this clonotype: At one end, the junction sequence differs from germline, possibly due to a read error. The chain recombines TRBV5-6 with TRBJ2-5; possibly TRBD1 for D (6 bases). Germline assignment: CDR1 SGHDT and CDR2 YYEEEE. CDR3 length: 14 amino acids. DNA of the CDR3: TGTGCCAGAAGCTTGGTGGGGGCCCAAGAGACCCAGTACTTC. This translates into CARSLVGAQETQYF. The complete variable domain, with remaining parts taken from reference TRBV5-6 and TRBJ2-5, reads DAGVTQSPTHLIKTRGQQVTLRCSPKSGHDTVSWYQQALGQGPQFIFQYYEEEERQRGNFPDRFSGHQFPNYSSELNVNALLLGDSALYLCARSLVGAQETQYFGPGTRLLVL.

This clonotype has only one observation. This may be a read error: a much more frequent sequence differs by one nucleotide. The V gene is TRBV12-3 or TRBV12-4, the J gene TRBJ1-4; D is uncertain. With 7 bases removed from V and 8 bases from J, the gap between germline ends came to 17 bases. There are 14 residues in the CDR3. The CDR3 DNA is TGTGCCAGCACAACGGTGGGGAATATAGAAAAACTGTTTTTT. This sequence encodes CASTTVGNIEKLFF.

The rearrangement links TRBV28 to TRBJ1-4; D might be TRBD1 (5 bases). The V gene lost 6 bases and the J gene lost 5 bases, with 16 bases spanning the gap. Germline V lookup: CDR1 MDHEN, CDR2 SYDVKM. CDR3 size: 15 residues. The CDR3 reads CASRQLQEKNEKLFF. CDR3 sequence (DNA): TGTGCCAGCAGGCAATTACAGGAAAAGAATGAAAAACTGTTTTTT.

By share, this clonotype counts as large. The chain links TRBV19 to TRBJ2-1, with 9 bases identical to TRBD1. Per germline, CDR1 LNHDA and CDR2 SQIVND (reference sequence). The CDR3 is made up of 13 amino acids. Trimming took 9 bases from V and 7 from J; bases not matched to a gene: 7. Here the CDR3 reads CASRDRATNEQFF. The CDR3 bases are TGTGCCAGCCGGGACAGGGCAACGAATGAGCAGTTCTTC.